This T cell receptor (beta chain) is drawn from a study of blood T cell repertoires in COVID-19 (dated by TCRdb to 2019 to 2021). Looking at the study overall: Collaborator samples came from the United States, Italy and Spain and covered acute and convalescent phases of COVID-19. HLA class I and class II types, where available, came from metadata supplied by the sample provider rather than from assay-based typing. The material from the prospective study consisted of cDNA or gDNA derived from T cells, B-cell-depleted T cells, or PBMCs. The sample metadata nearly always contained a de-identified subject ID, COVID-19 status, age in years and sex. The dataset comprised deeply sampled blood TCRbeta repertoires from subjects exposed to, actively infected with, or recovered from COVID-19. The repertoires were released in a freely available public database meant as a resource for research on the immune response to SARS-CoV-2. The samples were drawn from the first 160 participants of the ongoing ImmuneRACE study and from over a thousand subjects provided by 6 global collaborators. The investigation overall reported the following: Clinical and demographic metadata were provided uncurated, with the amount varying by source and participant.

TCRbeta CDR3 regions were amplified from genomic DNA by means of the immunoSEQ Assay, a bias-controlled multiplex PCR. On the authors' methods: The number of nucleated cells in each sample was estimated from the amplification of reference gene primers within the assay. To quantify the absolute abundance of each unique TCRbeta CDR3 rearrangement, sequence reads were collapsed and filtered. For each sample, productive Simpson clonality was calculated as the square root of Simpson's diversity index across productive rearrangements. TCRdb holds this immuneACCESS table with in-frame rearrangements only. Some clones are missing; in checked studies, unresolved V genes explain under half, and the rest has no known cause. Clone size and V and J calls were adopted from that table, with D and trimming inferred from the DNA. This sample is represented by 260,000 or so clones; roughly 76% of them were singletons. In total, the top ten clones hold 7.5% to 8% of the sample.

V has 6 bases trimmed and J has 7 bases trimmed; junction bases matching no gene number 8. From cysteine to phenylalanine, the CDR3 is 13 amino acids long. Only the CDR3 DNA is retained, 39 bases long and in frame from the first base. The CDR1 and CDR2 encoded by the germline V gene (reference sequence) are MNHEY and SMNVEV. A remark on this clone: The specificity of this receptor is unknown. No base quality information exists; no much larger clone differs at one position.

One collaborating source in Seattle enrolled patients during active infection and followed them longitudinally through the course of disease. Collaborating institutions collected whole blood in K2EDTA tubes following their own protocols. For TCRbeta analysis, collaborators shipped samples in one of three forms: frozen whole blood, isolated PBMCs, or DNA extracted from either of those sample types. This sequence originates from an elderly woman with COVID-19, enrolled during active disease. The sample comprised peripheral blood. Here the chain combines TRBV27 and TRBJ1-2, with TRBD1 identical over 7 junction bases. The DNA reads TGTGCCAGCAGCTTGACAGGGATGAGTGGCTACACCTTC. Its coded protein is CASSLTGMSGYTF.